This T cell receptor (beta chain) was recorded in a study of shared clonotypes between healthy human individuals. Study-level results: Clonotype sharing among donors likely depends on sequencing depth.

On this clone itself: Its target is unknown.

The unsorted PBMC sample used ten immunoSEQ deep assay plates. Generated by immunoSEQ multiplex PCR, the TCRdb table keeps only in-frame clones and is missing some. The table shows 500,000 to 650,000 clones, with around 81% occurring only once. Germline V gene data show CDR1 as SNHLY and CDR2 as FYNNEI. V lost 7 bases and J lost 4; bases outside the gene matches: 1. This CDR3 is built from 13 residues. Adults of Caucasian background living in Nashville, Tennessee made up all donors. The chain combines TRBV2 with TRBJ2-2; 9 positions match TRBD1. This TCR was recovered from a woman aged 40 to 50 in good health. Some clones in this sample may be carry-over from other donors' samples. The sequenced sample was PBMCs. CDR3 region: CASKTGGTGELFF. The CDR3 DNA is TGTGCCAGCAAGACAGGGGGCACCGGGGAGCTGTTTTTT.